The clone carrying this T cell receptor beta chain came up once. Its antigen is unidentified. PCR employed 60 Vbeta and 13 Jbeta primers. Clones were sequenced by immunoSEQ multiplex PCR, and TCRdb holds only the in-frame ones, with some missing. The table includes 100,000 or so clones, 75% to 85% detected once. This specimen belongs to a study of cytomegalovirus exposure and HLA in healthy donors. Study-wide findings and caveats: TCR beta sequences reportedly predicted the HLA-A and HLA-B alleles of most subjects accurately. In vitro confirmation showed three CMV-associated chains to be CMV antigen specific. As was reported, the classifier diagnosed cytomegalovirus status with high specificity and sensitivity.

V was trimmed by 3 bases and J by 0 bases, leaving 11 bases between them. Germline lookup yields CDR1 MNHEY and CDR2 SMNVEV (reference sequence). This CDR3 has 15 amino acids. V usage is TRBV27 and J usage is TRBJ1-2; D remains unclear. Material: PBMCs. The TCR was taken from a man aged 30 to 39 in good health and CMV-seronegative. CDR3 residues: CASSLKQAANYGYTF. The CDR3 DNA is TGTGCCAGCAGTTTGAAGCAGGCTGCTAACTATGGCTACACCTTC.